These T cell receptor beta chains were read from a single sample in a study of shared clonotypes between healthy human individuals. Data came from immunoSEQ multiplex PCR; TCRdb stores just in-frame clones and leaves some out. This sample yields around 700,000 clones, of which around 72% are seen a single time; around 1.8% belongs to the top ten. Sequencing was carried out using memory CD4+ T cells sorted from blood. Every receptor here comes from a woman in her twenties or thirties in good health. CDR3s include the opening cysteine and the closing phenylalanine or tryptophan. The D gene is left open where the match is weak. Clone size is not always given. Where it is, it says once, few, many or a class for expanded clones.

d_call: NA
j_call: TRBJ2-6
v_call: TRBV5-1
clone_size: NA
cdr3_nt: TGCGCCAGCAGCTTGGTTGTGGTCACTGGGGCCAACGTCCTGACTTTC
cdr3_aa: CASSLVVVTGANVLTF

d_call: TRBD1
j_call: TRBJ1-2
v_call: TRBV28
clone_size: NA
cdr3_nt: TGTGCCAGCAGTAGGGGACAGGGAGGATGGGGACTCGGCTACACCTTC
cdr3_aa: CASSRGQGGWGLGYTF

d_call: NA
j_call: TRBJ2-7
v_call: TRBV19
clone_size: NA
cdr3_nt: TGTGCCAGTAGTTTGACAATCAGCTCCTACGAGCAGTACTTC
cdr3_aa: CASSLTISSYEQYF

d_call: NA
j_call: TRBJ2-1
v_call: TRBV5-1
clone_size: NA
cdr3_nt: TGCGCCAGCAGCCACATTTTGGGACCCTACAATGAGCAGTTCTTC
cdr3_aa: CASSHILGPYNEQFF

d_call: NA
j_call: TRBJ1-1
v_call: TRBV19
clone_size: NA
cdr3_nt: TGTGCCACCACTCCACTAGGGAACACTGAAGCTTTCTTT
cdr3_aa: CATTPLGNTEAFF

d_call: NA
j_call: TRBJ2-1
v_call: TRBV18
clone_size: NA
cdr3_nt: TGTGCCAGCTCACCTCGGACGGGGGACAATGAGCAGTTCTTC
cdr3_aa: CASSPRTGDNEQFF

d_call: TRBD1
j_call: TRBJ1-2
v_call: TRBV11-2
clone_size: few
cdr3_nt: TGTGCCAGCAGCGCCCGGACAGGGACTAACTATGGCTACACCTTC
cdr3_aa: CASSARTGTNYGYTF

d_call: NA
j_call: TRBJ2-1
v_call: TRBV2
clone_size: few
cdr3_nt: TGTGCCAGCAGGGCCGATATCAATGAGCAGTTCTTC
cdr3_aa: CASRADINEQFF

d_call: NA
j_call: TRBJ2-7
v_call: TRBV27
clone_size: NA
cdr3_nt: TGTGCCAGCAGTCTTGGGGACGCCCCCTCGATGGAGTACTTC
cdr3_aa: CASSLGDAPSMEYF

d_call: NA
j_call: TRBJ2-3
v_call: TRBV29-1
clone_size: NA
cdr3_nt: TGCAGCGGTCAGGGCGGAACTAGCACAGATACGCAGTATTTT
cdr3_aa: CSGQGGTSTDTQYF

d_call: NA
j_call: TRBJ2-5
v_call: TRBV7-8
clone_size: NA
cdr3_nt: TGTGCCAGCAGCTTAGTTCTAGCTGAAGAGACCCAGTACTTC
cdr3_aa: CASSLVLAEETQYF

d_call: NA
j_call: TRBJ1-4
v_call: TRBV5-5
clone_size: NA
cdr3_nt: TGTGCCAGCAGCCGGGTAACTCAGGGAACTAATGAAAAACTGTTTTTT
cdr3_aa: CASSRVTQGTNEKLFF

d_call: TRBD1
j_call: TRBJ2-2
v_call: TRBV6-1
clone_size: few
cdr3_nt: TGTGCCAGCAGGAAGGACAGGGGCGATACCGGGGAGCTGTTTTTT
cdr3_aa: CASRKDRGDTGELFF

d_call: NA
j_call: TRBJ1-2
v_call: TRBV2
clone_size: NA
cdr3_nt: TGTGCCAGCAGTGCCTACAGGGCTGCTAACTATGGCTACACCTTC
cdr3_aa: CASSAYRAANYGYTF

d_call: TRBD1
j_call: TRBJ1-1
v_call: TRBV27
clone_size: few
cdr3_nt: TGTGCCAGCAGTTTATTCGGACAGGGAACTGAAGCTTTCTTT
cdr3_aa: CASSLFGQGTEAFF

d_call: NA
j_call: TRBJ1-6
v_call: TRBV4-2
clone_size: NA
cdr3_nt: TGTGCCAGCAGCCAATTCCCGGGGGGGACACCCCTCCACTTT
cdr3_aa: CASSQFPGGTPLHF

d_call: NA
j_call: TRBJ2-7
v_call: TRBV7-2
clone_size: once
cdr3_nt: TGTGCCAGCAGCTTGGAGCCGGGCCTCTCCTACGAGCAGTACTTC
cdr3_aa: CASSLEPGLSYEQYF

d_call: NA
j_call: TRBJ2-7
v_call: TRBV9
clone_size: few
cdr3_nt: TGTGCCAGCAGCGCCTCAACAGCACCCTACGAGCAGTACTTC
cdr3_aa: CASSASTAPYEQYF